This record concerns one T cell receptor (beta chain) sequence. The data originate from a study of blood T cell repertoires in COVID-19. Study as a whole: Donors in the United States, Italy and Spain gave samples during acute or convalescent COVID-19. T cells, B-cell-depleted T cells, or PBMCs provided the cDNA or gDNA that served as material.

In the authors' methods: From reference gene primer amplification, estimates of nucleated cell counts were derived. The assay was immunoSEQ multiplex PCR, and TCRdb's table has in-frame clones only and misses some. That table gives V, J and clone size, and the DNA gave D and trimming. The sample carries around 290,000 clones, roughly nine tenths recorded once. Seattle's enrolled individuals joined amid active infection and were then monitored longitudinally. In germline, CDR1 is DFQATT, CDR2 SNEGSKA (reference sequence). V trimming: 6 bases; J trimming: 11 bases; junction bases outside the gene matches: 3. This CDR3 is 10 amino acids long.

The TCR sequence derives from a woman aged 30 to 39 with COVID-19, enrolled during active disease. The chain joins TRBV20-1 to TRBJ2-3; TRBD1 agrees at 9 bases. Sequenced input: peripheral blood. DNA for the CDR3: TGCAGTGCCCTGGACAGGGGGCAGTATTTT. Protein: CSALDRGQYF.